The present T cell receptor beta chain was sequenced within a study of blood T cell repertoires in COVID-19. Study overall: The United States, Italy and Spain were the sources of the acute and convalescent COVID-19 samples. PBMCs, B-cell-depleted T cells, or T cells provided the cDNA or gDNA that made up the material.

This clone was seen a few times. The germline V gene has CDR1 LNHDA and CDR2 SQIVND (reference sequence). The V and J ends lost 3 bases and 4 bases, in that order; junction bases with no gene match: 6. This CDR3 region has 16 residues. Original processing methods: Nucleated cell counts were estimated from reference gene primer amplification. Generated by immunoSEQ multiplex PCR, the TCRdb table keeps only in-frame clones and is missing some. The DNA gave D and trimming, while V, J and clone size come from that table. The table lists roughly 70,000 clones, just over 85% of them singletons. Material: peripheral blood. The chain recombines TRBV19 with TRBJ1-6; TRBD1 aligns across 7 bases. The TCR comes from a man aged 50 to 60 with active COVID-19. As DNA, the CDR3 is TGTGCCAGTAGTATGAGCCGGACAGGATATAATTCACCCCTCCACTTT. Its protein product is CASSMSRTGYNSPLHF.